The 8 T cell receptor beta chains in this list originate from one sample, sequenced in a study of cytomegalovirus exposure and HLA in healthy donors. In the PCR, 60 Vbeta and 13 Jbeta primers were used. Sequencing was performed with immunoSEQ multiplex PCR; in TCRdb, only in-frame clones are kept and a portion is missing. The sample lists about 180,000 clones; 82% were seen once. Sequenced: PBMCs. Every receptor here comes from a man between 35 and 55 years old in good health and CMV-seronegative.

This clone has only one observation. The chain has TRBV11-3 and TRBJ2-5; D might be TRBD2 (5 bases). The CDR3 is 15 amino acids. Trimming left V 6 bases short and J 5 bases short, with 19 bases between. CDR1 is SGHNT, CDR2 YENEEA, per germline. The CDR3 protein is CASSQNRGTGETQYF. In nucleotides, the CDR3 is TGTGCCAGCAGTCAAAATCGGGGTACGGGGGAGACCCAGTACTTC.

This chain joins TRBV7-2 and TRBJ2-5; 8 bases are a match to TRBD2. CDR1 and CDR2 (germline): SGHTA, FQGNSA. The CDR3 is 15 amino acids. The V segment lost 4 bases and the J segment 5 bases; nucleotides outside the gene matches: 9. The DNA of the CDR3 is TGTGCCAGCAGCTCGGGGGGGCAGAGGATGGAGACCCAGTACTTC. It translates to CASSSGGQRMETQYF.

The chain couples TRBV28 to TRBJ2-1; perhaps TRBD1 as D (6 bases). Trimming took off 6 bases at V and 9 bases at J, with 12 bases between the two ends. The CDR3 has 12 residues. Germline values: CDR1 MDHEN, CDR2 SYDVKM. The CDR3 nucleotides read TGTGCCAGCAGCCTGCCCAGGGGTGAGCAGTTCTTC. It codes for CASSLPRGEQFF. Complete variable domain (other parts from reference TRBV28 and TRBJ2-1): DVKVTQSSRYLVKRTGEKVFLECVQDMDHENMFWYRQDPGLGLRLIYFSYDVKMKEKGDIPEGYSVSREKKERFSLILESASTNQTSMYLCASSLPRGEQFFGPGTRLTVL.

This rearrangement joins TRBV6-5 to TRBJ2-7; TRBD1 might be the D (6 bases). The germline V and J ends were trimmed by 0 bases and 6 bases, with 12 bases remaining between them. The CDR3 is made up of 14 amino acids. Germline CDR1 is MNHEY and CDR2 is SVGAGI. The CDR3 nucleotides are TGTGCCAGCAGTTACTCGCAGGGGCCCCGCGAGCAGTACTTC. Its translation is CASSYSQGPREQYF.

V is TRBV28 and J is TRBJ1-3, with 9 bases identical to TRBD1. Losses at the gene ends were 7 bases for V and 2 bases for J; bases not matched to a gene: 9. From germline, CDR1 is MDHEN and CDR2 SYDVKM. The CDR3 is made up of 16 amino acids. The CDR3 reads CASTQGGTGPGNTIYF. The CDR3 DNA sequence: TGTGCCAGCACTCAAGGGGGGACAGGGCCTGGAAACACCATATATTTT. The full variable domain, rest sourced from reference TRBV28 and TRBJ1-3, is DVKVTQSSRYLVKRTGEKVFLECVQDMDHENMFWYRQDPGLGLRLIYFSYDVKMKEKGDIPEGYSVSREKKERFSLILESASTNQTSMYLCASTQGGTGPGNTIYFGEGSWLTVV.

V and J are TRBV19 and TRBJ2-7; a weak D match, TRBD1 (6 bases). The length of the CDR3 is 15 residues. The V gene lost 4 bases and the J gene lost 2 bases, with 15 bases spanning the gap. The germline CDR1 and CDR2 sequences are LNHDA and SQIVND (reference sequence). The CDR3 is CASSTLGATTYEQYF. The CDR3 DNA reads as TGTGCCAGTAGTACCCTGGGGGCGACCACCTACGAGCAGTACTTC.

The chain carries TRBV5-1 and TRBJ2-7; 9 bases are shared with TRBD1. Germline V gives CDR1 SGHRS, CDR2 YFSETQ. V was clipped by 5 bases and J by 3 bases; unmatched bases: 3. The CDR3 loop spans 13 amino acids. CDR3 region: CASRLGQGYEQYF. CDR3 nucleotide sequence: TGCGCCAGCAGACTGGGACAGGGCTACGAGCAGTACTTC.

The chain is built from TRBV28 and TRBJ1-2, with D possibly matching TRBD1 (6 bases). Germline V gene data show CDR1 as MDHEN and CDR2 as SYDVKM. V was trimmed by 6 bases and J by 2 bases, leaving 16 bases between them. This CDR3 is built from 15 residues. The CDR3 reads CASSRGSTGNYGYTF. As DNA, the CDR3 is TGTGCCAGCAGCCGAGGGTCGACAGGAAACTATGGCTACACCTTC.